This T cell receptor beta chain was captured by sequencing in a study of CD8 T cells in ankylosing spondylitis. Whole-study results and caveats: Characteristic, it appeared, of ankylosing spondylitis blood was a TCR beta motif of roughly eight highly homologous variants. Significant enrichment of disease-linked clones was reportedly seen in matched ankylosing spondylitis synovial fluid.

Each TCR beta library was made by quantitative 5'-RACE that incorporated molecular barcodes. Each CDR3 protein gets one entry after TCRdb re-called the 5' RACE reads with MiXCR. This table has roughly 700,000 distinct CDR3 sequences, under 20% appearing once. To note about this clonotype: The antigen is unknown.

The CDR3 runs to 14 residues. CDR1 and CDR2 from the germline V gene are MNHEY and SMNVEV (reference sequence). V lost 3 bases, J lost 2 bases, and 11 bases lay in between. This receptor was obtained from a male donor with ankylosing spondylitis. The sample was blood, either unsorted or a sorted T cell fraction (not recorded which). The chain couples TRBV27 to TRBJ2-7; weak D call: TRBD2 (6 bases). The chain's CDR3 is CASSFRETAYEQYF. The CDR3 DNA reads as TGTGCCAGCAGTTTCCGGGAGACCGCCTACGAGCAGTACTTC.